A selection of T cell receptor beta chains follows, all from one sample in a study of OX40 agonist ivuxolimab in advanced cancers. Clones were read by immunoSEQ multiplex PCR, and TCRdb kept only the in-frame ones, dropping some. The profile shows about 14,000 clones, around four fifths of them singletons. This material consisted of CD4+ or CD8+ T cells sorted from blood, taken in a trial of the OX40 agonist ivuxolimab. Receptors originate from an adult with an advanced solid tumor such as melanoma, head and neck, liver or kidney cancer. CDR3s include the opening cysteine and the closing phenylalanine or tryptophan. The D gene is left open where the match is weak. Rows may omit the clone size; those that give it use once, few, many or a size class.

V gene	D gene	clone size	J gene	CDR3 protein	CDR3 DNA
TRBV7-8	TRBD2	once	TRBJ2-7	CASSFYSGSSYEQYF	TGTGCCAGCAGCTTTTATAGCGGGAGCTCCTACGAGCAGTACTTC
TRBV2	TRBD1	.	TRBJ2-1	CASRPGQAAYNEQFF	TGTGCCAGCAGACCGGGACAGGCCGCCTACAATGAGCAGTTCTTC
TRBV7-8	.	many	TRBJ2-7	CASSFHNTYEQYF	TGTGCCAGCAGCTTCCACAATACCTACGAGCAGTACTTC
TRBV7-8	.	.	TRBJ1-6	CASSEEAGTAYNSPLHF	TGTGCCAGCAGCGAAGAGGCCGGGACCGCTTATAATTCACCCCTCCACTTT
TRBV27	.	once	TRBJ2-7	CASSPRGVAYEQYF	TGTGCCAGCAGTCCCCGCGGAGTGGCATACGAGCAGTACTTC
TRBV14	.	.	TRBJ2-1	CASRGRPYNEQFF	TGTGCCAGCAGAGGCAGACCCTACAATGAGCAGTTCTTC
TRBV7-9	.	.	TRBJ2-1	CASSFVGGSEQFF	TGTGCCAGCAGCTTCGTTGGGGGTAGTGAGCAGTTCTTC
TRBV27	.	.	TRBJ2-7	CASRNRLSYEQYF	TGTGCCAGCAGGAATCGACTGTCTTACGAGCAGTACTTC
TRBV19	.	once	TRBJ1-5	CASKPRLNSNQPQHF	TGTGCCAGTAAACCCAGGCTAAATAGCAATCAGCCCCAGCATTTT
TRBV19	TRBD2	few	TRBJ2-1	CASSMMVLAVDNEQFF	TGTGCCAGTAGTATGATGGTCCTAGCGGTAGACAATGAGCAGTTCTTC
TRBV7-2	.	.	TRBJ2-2	CASSFSSRRGELFF	TGTGCCAGCAGCTTCTCATCCAGGCGCGGGGAGCTGTTTTTT
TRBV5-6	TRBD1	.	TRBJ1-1	CASSLAGDRNTEAFF	TGTGCCAGCAGCTTGGCGGGGGACAGGAACACTGAAGCTTTCTTT
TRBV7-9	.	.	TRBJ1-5	CASSQGQYSNQPQHF	TGTGCCAGCAGCCAGGGACAATATAGCAATCAGCCCCAGCATTTT
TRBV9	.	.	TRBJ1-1	CASSVEGGTEAFF	TGTGCCAGCAGCGTAGAAGGCGGGACTGAAGCTTTCTTT
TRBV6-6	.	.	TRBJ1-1	CASRPNGGLNTEAFF	TGTGCCAGCAGGCCCAATGGGGGGCTGAACACTGAAGCTTTCTTT
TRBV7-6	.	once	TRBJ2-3	CASSLAGPDTQYF	TGTGCCAGCAGCTTAGCTGGGCCAGATACGCAGTATTTT
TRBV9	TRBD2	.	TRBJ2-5	CASSVGTSGRGETQYF	TGTGCCAGCAGCGTGGGGACTAGCGGGAGGGGAGAGACCCAGTACTTC
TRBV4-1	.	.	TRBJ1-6	CASSQEGLNSPLHF	TGCGCCAGCAGCCAAGAAGGCCTTAATTCACCCCTCCACTTT
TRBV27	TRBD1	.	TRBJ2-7	CASSSSRTGLYEQYF	TGTGCCAGCAGTTCTTCCAGGACAGGGCTTTACGAGCAGTACTTC
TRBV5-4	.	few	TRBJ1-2	CASSLSATPGKGYTF	TGTGCCAGCAGCTTGTCGGCCACCCCGGGAAAGGGCTACACCTTC
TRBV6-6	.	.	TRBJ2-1	CASSLTQGNNNEQFF	TGTGCCAGCAGTCTCACGCAGGGGAACAACAATGAGCAGTTCTTC
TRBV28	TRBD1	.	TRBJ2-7	CASYRPGQNYEQYF	TGTGCCAGCTATCGTCCGGGACAGAACTACGAGCAGTACTTC
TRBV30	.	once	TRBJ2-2	CAWSDNRDTGELFF	TGTGCCTGGAGTGATAACAGGGACACCGGGGAGCTGTTTTTT
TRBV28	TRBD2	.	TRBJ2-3	CASSRTSGGYTDTQYF	TGTGCCAGCAGTCGGACTAGCGGGGGATACACAGATACGCAGTATTTT
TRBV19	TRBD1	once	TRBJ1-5	CASSPWTGSNQPQHF	TGTGCCAGTAGCCCCTGGACAGGGTCTAATCAGCCCCAGCATTTT
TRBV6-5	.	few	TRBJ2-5	CASSYSEGFQETQYF	TGTGCCAGCAGTTACTCCGAGGGGTTTCAGGAGACCCAGTACTTC
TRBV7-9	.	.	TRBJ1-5	CASSATANQPQHF	TGTGCCAGCAGCGCTACCGCCAATCAGCCCCAGCATTTT
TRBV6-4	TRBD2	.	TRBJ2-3	CASSEVPAGGNTDTQYF	TGTGCCAGCAGTGAAGTCCCAGCGGGAGGGAACACAGATACGCAGTATTTT
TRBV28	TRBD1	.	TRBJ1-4	CASSLPQGALEKLFF	TGTGCCAGCAGTTTACCCCAGGGGGCACTTGAAAAACTGTTTTTT
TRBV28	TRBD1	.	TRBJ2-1	CASSRPRDSSYNEQFF	TGTGCCAGCAGTAGGCCCCGGGACAGCTCCTACAATGAGCAGTTCTTC
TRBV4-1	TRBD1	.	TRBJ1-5	CASSRGQGGQPQHF	TGCGCCAGCAGCCGGGGACAGGGAGGACAGCCCCAGCATTTT
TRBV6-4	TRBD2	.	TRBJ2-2	CASSPTSGNTGELFF	TGTGCCAGCAGCCCGACTAGCGGGAACACCGGGGAGCTGTTTTTT
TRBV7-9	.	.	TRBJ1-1	CASSLGHSNTEAFF	TGTGCCAGCAGCTTGGGGCACTCGAACACTGAAGCTTTCTTT
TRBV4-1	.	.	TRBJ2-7	CASSQGRASIEQYF	TGCGCCAGCAGCCAGGGGCGAGCGTCGATCGAGCAGTACTTC
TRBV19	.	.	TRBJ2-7	CASSPGTGVGEQYF	TGTGCCAGTAGTCCCGGGACCGGGGTCGGTGAGCAGTACTTC
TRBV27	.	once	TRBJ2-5	CASSFVGETQYF	TGTGCCAGCAGTTTCGTAGGGGAGACCCAGTACTTC
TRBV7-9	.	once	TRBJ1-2	CASSLRQDGYTF	TGTGCCAGCAGCCTACGACAGGATGGCTACACCTTC
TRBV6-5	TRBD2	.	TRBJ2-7	CASSLSVSGTSYEQYF	TGTGCCAGCAGTTTGTCAGTCAGCGGGACTTCCTACGAGCAGTACTTC
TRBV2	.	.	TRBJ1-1	CASTRSRGATEAFF	TGTGCCAGCACCCGAAGCCGGGGTGCCACTGAAGCTTTCTTT
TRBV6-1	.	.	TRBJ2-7	CASSVSYEQYF	TGTGCCAGCAGTGTCTCCTACGAGCAGTACTTC
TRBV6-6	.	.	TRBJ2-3	CASSYSGRVDTDTQYF	TGTGCCAGCAGTTACTCAGGACGGGTGGACACAGATACGCAGTATTTT
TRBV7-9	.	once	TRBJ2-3	CASDGRDRYF	TGTGCCAGCGACGGGCGGGACCGGTATTTT
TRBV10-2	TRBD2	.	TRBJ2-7	CASSELALNEQYF	TGCGCCAGCAGTGAACTAGCGCTGAACGAGCAGTACTTC
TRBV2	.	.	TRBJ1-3	CASSEGSSGNTIYF	TGTGCCAGCAGTGAAGGGAGCTCTGGAAACACCATATATTTT
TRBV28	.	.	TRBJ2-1	CASSLSLGEAYNEQFF	TGTGCCAGCAGTTTATCACTAGGGGAGGCCTACAATGAGCAGTTCTTC
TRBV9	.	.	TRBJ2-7	CASSVSHSSYEQYF	TGTGCCAGCAGCGTGTCCCATAGCTCCTACGAGCAGTACTTC
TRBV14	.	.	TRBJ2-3	CASSQGPLGDTQYF	TGTGCCAGCAGCCAAGGCCCTTTAGGAGATACGCAGTATTTT
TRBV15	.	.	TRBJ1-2	CPPAEMPCDRIFNGYTF	TGTCCACCAGCAGAGATGCCCTGTGACAGGATCTTCAATGGCTACACCTTC
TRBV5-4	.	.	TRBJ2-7	CASSFGVYEQYF	TGTGCCAGCAGCTTCGGTGTCTACGAGCAGTACTTC
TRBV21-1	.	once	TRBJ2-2	CASSNGSSGNRSYTGELFF	TGTGCCAGCAGCAACGGGTCTAGCGGGAATCGGTCGTACACCGGGGAGCTGTTTTTT
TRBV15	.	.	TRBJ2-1	CATSRVGTAYNEQFF	TGTGCCACCAGCAGAGTTGGGACCGCCTACAATGAGCAGTTCTTC
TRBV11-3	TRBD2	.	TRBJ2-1	CASSLGGRVGEQFF	TGTGCCAGCAGCTTAGGTGGGAGGGTCGGGGAGCAGTTCTTC
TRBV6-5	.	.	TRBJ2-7	CASSRLVVPYEQYF	TGTGCCAGCAGTAGACTAGTAGTTCCCTACGAGCAGTACTTC
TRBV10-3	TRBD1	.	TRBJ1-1	CAISESLLRDRVNTEAFF	TGTGCCATCAGTGAGAGCCTTCTCCGGGACAGGGTGAACACTGAAGCTTTCTTT
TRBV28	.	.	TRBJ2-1	CASSSVGLSYNEQFF	TGTGCCAGCAGTTCGGTAGGGCTATCCTACAATGAGCAGTTCTTC
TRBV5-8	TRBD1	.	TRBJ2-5	CASSPAGTGYQETQYF	TGTGCCAGCAGCCCGGCCGGGACAGGTTATCAAGAGACCCAGTACTTC
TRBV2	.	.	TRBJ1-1	CASVGAQAFF	TGTGCCAGCGTGGGGGCGCAAGCTTTCTTT